The T cell receptor (beta chain) described here comes from a study of PD-1 blockade in classical Hodgkin lymphoma. Overall study context: Nivolumab 3 mg/kg was given intravenously every 2 weeks. Study-wide results and caveats: Prior to therapy, complete responders displayed diversity much like that of newly diagnosed patients.

V dropped 1 base and J dropped 4 bases, with 7 bases sitting between them. This CDR3 spans 14 amino acids. Per the germline V gene, CDR1 is MGHRA and CDR2 is YSYEKL. Worth noting for this clone: Its matching antigen is unknown.

Time point here: cycle 4 day 1 (C4D1), after 6 weeks of nivolumab. After autologous stem cell transplantation all patients relapsed, and prior brentuximab vedotin exposure differed between cohorts. Isolated CD8+ T cells were derived from thawed PBMCs through magnetic negative selection. Some clones are missing from TCRdb's copy, which holds only in-frame ones; the method was immunoSEQ multiplex PCR. The sample records approximately 16,000 clones, around 90% being singletons. This receptor was taken from a human donor with classical Hodgkin lymphoma. The chain is built from TRBV4-1 and TRBJ2-2; D gene ambiguous. The sample here was CD8+ T cells from blood, taken before the fourth cycle of nivolumab. The CDR3, as DNA: TGCGCCAGCAGCCAAGTTGGAGTCACCGGGGAGCTGTTTTTT. Protein: CASSQVGVTGELFF.